These T cell receptor beta chains were read from a single sample in a study of shared clonotypes between healthy human individuals. Libraries were prepared by immunoSEQ multiplex PCR; TCRdb keeps only in-frame clonotypes and omits some of them. Counted here are approximately 110,000 clones, approximately 70% occurring once; the ten biggest clones make up around 24%. The sequencing sample was made of memory CD8+ T cells sorted from blood. Every receptor here comes from a young woman in good health. The CDR3 runs from the conserved cysteine through the conserved F or W. D genes are given only for firm matches. Size is omitted from some rows. Given values are once, few, many or a class for expanded clones.

CDR3nt: TGTGCCAGCAGTGACCACTTAAATCAGCCCCAGCATTTT
CDR3aa: CASSDHLNQPQHF
d_gene: -
j_gene: TRBJ1-5
abundance: -
v_gene: TRBV25-1

CDR3nt: TGTGCCAGCAGTTGGTCAGCGACGGGGGAAAAACTGTTTTTT
CDR3aa: CASSWSATGEKLFF
d_gene: -
j_gene: TRBJ1-4
abundance: -
v_gene: TRBV27

CDR3nt: TGTGCCAGCAGCCCTACACTAGCGGTCGCCTACAATGAGCAGTTCTTC
CDR3aa: CASSPTLAVAYNEQFF
d_gene: TRBD2
j_gene: TRBJ2-1
abundance: -
v_gene: TRBV7-9

CDR3nt: TGTGCCAGCAGCCGGACAACAGGGACGGGCGAGCAGTACTTC
CDR3aa: CASSRTTGTGEQYF
d_gene: -
j_gene: TRBJ2-7
abundance: -
v_gene: TRBV14

CDR3nt: TGCAGCGTTGGCGCCAGCGACTACAATGAGCAGTTCTTC
CDR3aa: CSVGASDYNEQFF
d_gene: -
j_gene: TRBJ2-1
abundance: -
v_gene: TRBV29-1

CDR3nt: TGTGCCAGCAGTTTATCCCTGGCAGGGGCTGGCTACACCTTC
CDR3aa: CASSLSLAGAGYTF
d_gene: -
j_gene: TRBJ1-2
abundance: -
v_gene: TRBV27

CDR3nt: TGTGCCAGCAGTGACGGAACAGGGGGGGGTCAGCCCCAGCATTTT
CDR3aa: CASSDGTGGGQPQHF
d_gene: TRBD1
j_gene: TRBJ1-5
abundance: -
v_gene: TRBV6-4

CDR3nt: TGTGCCAGCAGCTTAACAGGTGCCTACGAGCAGTACTTC
CDR3aa: CASSLTGAYEQYF
d_gene: -
j_gene: TRBJ2-7
abundance: -
v_gene: TRBV4-2

CDR3nt: TGTGCCAGCAGTGAAGGAATCGCATCGGGGACTGAAGCTTTCTTT
CDR3aa: CASSEGIASGTEAFF
d_gene: -
j_gene: TRBJ1-1
abundance: -
v_gene: TRBV6-1

CDR3nt: TGTGCCAGTAGACAGGGGTTCAACGAGCAGTACTTC
CDR3aa: CASRQGFNEQYF
d_gene: TRBD1
j_gene: TRBJ2-7
abundance: once
v_gene: TRBV6-1

CDR3nt: TGTGCCAGCAGCTCGCGACTAGGAGGTATCTACAATGAGCAGTTCTTC
CDR3aa: CASSSRLGGIYNEQFF
d_gene: -
j_gene: TRBJ2-1
abundance: many
v_gene: TRBV11-2

CDR3nt: TGTGCCAGCAGTACTGGGACAGGGAAGAACACTGAAGCTTTCTTT
CDR3aa: CASSTGTGKNTEAFF
d_gene: TRBD1
j_gene: TRBJ1-1
abundance: few
v_gene: TRBV6-4

CDR3nt: TGTGCCAGCGAGACCCTCCGTGGCGAGCAGTACTTC
CDR3aa: CASETLRGEQYF
d_gene: -
j_gene: TRBJ2-7
abundance: -
v_gene: TRBV7-9

CDR3nt: TGTGCCTGGAGTTTTTTGCGAGGCGGGGAGCTGTTTTTT
CDR3aa: CAWSFLRGGELFF
d_gene: -
j_gene: TRBJ2-2
abundance: -
v_gene: TRBV30

CDR3nt: TGTGCCAGCAGTGATTTGGGGACAGGTCCATACAATGAGCAGTTCTTC
CDR3aa: CASSDLGTGPYNEQFF
d_gene: TRBD1
j_gene: TRBJ2-1
abundance: -
v_gene: TRBV6-1

CDR3nt: TGTGCCAGTAGTATGCGGAGCGGATACTACAATGAGCAGTTCTTC
CDR3aa: CASSMRSGYYNEQFF
d_gene: -
j_gene: TRBJ2-1
abundance: many
v_gene: TRBV19

CDR3nt: TGTGCCAGCAGCTTAGCCCTAGCGGGAGGCGCCAATGAGCAGTTCTTC
CDR3aa: CASSLALAGGANEQFF
d_gene: TRBD2
j_gene: TRBJ2-1
abundance: -
v_gene: TRBV7-2

CDR3nt: TGCGCCAGCAGCTTGGGAGCGGGGGCCTACAATGAGCAGTTCTTC
CDR3aa: CASSLGAGAYNEQFF
d_gene: TRBD2
j_gene: TRBJ2-1
abundance: -
v_gene: TRBV5-1

CDR3nt: TGTGCCAGCACGAGTGGGGCGGGAGGGCTCCAAGAGACCCAGTACTTC
CDR3aa: CASTSGAGGLQETQYF
d_gene: TRBD2
j_gene: TRBJ2-5
abundance: -
v_gene: TRBV28

CDR3nt: TGTGCCAGCAGTGTTACGGCTAGCACCCACAATGAGCAGTTCTTC
CDR3aa: CASSVTASTHNEQFF
d_gene: -
j_gene: TRBJ2-1
abundance: -
v_gene: TRBV6-4

CDR3nt: TGTGCCAGTAGTATACAACACTATAGCAATCAGCCCCAGCATTTT
CDR3aa: CASSIQHYSNQPQHF
d_gene: -
j_gene: TRBJ1-5
abundance: -
v_gene: TRBV19

CDR3nt: TGTGCCAGCATTCATGGCAGGACAGGGCGGTTGGAGCAGTACTTC
CDR3aa: CASIHGRTGRLEQYF
d_gene: TRBD1
j_gene: TRBJ2-7
abundance: few
v_gene: TRBV6-1

CDR3nt: TGTGCCAGCAGTGAAGCAGTGGCTAGCGGGAGTTCCACAGATACGCAGTATTTT
CDR3aa: CASSEAVASGSSTDTQYF
d_gene: TRBD2
j_gene: TRBJ2-3
abundance: -
v_gene: TRBV25-1

CDR3nt: TGTGCCAGCAGTCTCCTTACTTGGTTTGGTGAGCAGTTCTTC
CDR3aa: CASSLLTWFGEQFF
d_gene: -
j_gene: TRBJ2-1
abundance: -
v_gene: TRBV21-1

CDR3nt: TGCGCCAGCAGCCAGACACGTCTGTTGGGCGAAAAACTGTTTTTT
CDR3aa: CASSQTRLLGEKLFF
d_gene: -
j_gene: TRBJ1-4
abundance: -
v_gene: TRBV4-1

CDR3nt: TGTGCCAGCAGCTTGGCGTCAGCTAATTCACCCCTCCACTTT
CDR3aa: CASSLASANSPLHF
d_gene: -
j_gene: TRBJ1-6
abundance: many
v_gene: TRBV4-2

CDR3nt: TGTGCCAGCAAGGGGTCCCACGAGCAGTACTTC
CDR3aa: CASKGSHEQYF
d_gene: -
j_gene: TRBJ2-7
abundance: few
v_gene: TRBV2

CDR3nt: TGTGCCAGTAGTATTTACCACAGGGGTAAGGGCTACACCTTC
CDR3aa: CASSIYHRGKGYTF
d_gene: TRBD1
j_gene: TRBJ1-2
abundance: -
v_gene: TRBV19

CDR3nt: TGTGCCAGCAGCCCGGGACCCCGGCTTTCCTACGAGCAGTACTTC
CDR3aa: CASSPGPRLSYEQYF
d_gene: -
j_gene: TRBJ2-7
abundance: -
v_gene: TRBV11-2

CDR3nt: TGTGCCAGCAGTGAGTCTAGCGGGGGAGCGGATACGCAGTATTTT
CDR3aa: CASSESSGGADTQYF
d_gene: TRBD2
j_gene: TRBJ2-3
abundance: -
v_gene: TRBV6-4

CDR3nt: TGTGCCAGCGGACTGATGGTCGATGAGCAGTTCTTC
CDR3aa: CASGLMVDEQFF
d_gene: -
j_gene: TRBJ2-1
abundance: few
v_gene: TRBV27

CDR3nt: TGCGCCAGCAGCCAAGATTTTAGCAATCAGCCCCAGCATTTT
CDR3aa: CASSQDFSNQPQHF
d_gene: -
j_gene: TRBJ1-5
abundance: -
v_gene: TRBV4-1

CDR3nt: TGCGCCAGCAGCTTCACGGGACCGGCACTGGGTATTCAAGAGACCCAGTACTTC
CDR3aa: CASSFTGPALGIQETQYF
d_gene: -
j_gene: TRBJ2-5
abundance: -
v_gene: TRBV5-1

CDR3nt: TGTGCCAGCAGCCCACGGGGGGGTTCAGTTTACAATGAGCAGTTCTTC
CDR3aa: CASSPRGGSVYNEQFF
d_gene: TRBD2
j_gene: TRBJ2-1
abundance: -
v_gene: TRBV7-9

CDR3nt: TGTGCCAGCGGCGCGGGAGAGACCGGGGAGCTGTTTTTT
CDR3aa: CASGAGETGELFF
d_gene: TRBD2
j_gene: TRBJ2-2
abundance: once
v_gene: TRBV7-9

CDR3nt: TGTGCCAGCTCACCGGACCGGCCCTCTGGGGCCAACGTCCTGACTTTC
CDR3aa: CASSPDRPSGANVLTF
d_gene: -
j_gene: TRBJ2-6
abundance: -
v_gene: TRBV18

CDR3nt: TGTGCCAGCAGTTACGGCGGGGAAGGGAATGAGCAGTACTTC
CDR3aa: CASSYGGEGNEQYF
d_gene: -
j_gene: TRBJ2-7
abundance: -
v_gene: TRBV6-6

CDR3nt: TGTGCCAGCAGTCGAGGGACCAGTAACACTGAAGCTTTCTTT
CDR3aa: CASSRGTSNTEAFF
d_gene: -
j_gene: TRBJ1-1
abundance: -
v_gene: TRBV28

CDR3nt: TGTGCCAGCAGTGACCAGGGGACAGGGGACACCGGGGAGCTGTTTTTT
CDR3aa: CASSDQGTGDTGELFF
d_gene: TRBD1
j_gene: TRBJ2-2
abundance: once
v_gene: TRBV6-4

CDR3nt: TGCGCCAGCAGCCATGGAGTAGCCAAAAACATTCAGTACTTC
CDR3aa: CASSHGVAKNIQYF
d_gene: -
j_gene: TRBJ2-4
abundance: -
v_gene: TRBV4-1

CDR3nt: TGTGCCAGCAGTCCTAGCGTGGCCGAGCAGTACTTC
CDR3aa: CASSPSVAEQYF
d_gene: -
j_gene: TRBJ2-7
abundance: -
v_gene: TRBV7-9

CDR3nt: TGTGCCAGCAGTTTTATGTGGGGTTACGAGCAGTACTTC
CDR3aa: CASSFMWGYEQYF
d_gene: -
j_gene: TRBJ2-7
abundance: -
v_gene: TRBV28

CDR3nt: TGCAGTGGCAGAGCAGGAGGTGAAGCTTTCTTT
CDR3aa: CSGRAGGEAFF
d_gene: -
j_gene: TRBJ1-1
abundance: -
v_gene: TRBV20-1

CDR3nt: TGTGCCAGCAGCCAATCGCTCGGCACTGAAGCTTTCTTT
CDR3aa: CASSQSLGTEAFF
d_gene: -
j_gene: TRBJ1-1
abundance: many
v_gene: TRBV16